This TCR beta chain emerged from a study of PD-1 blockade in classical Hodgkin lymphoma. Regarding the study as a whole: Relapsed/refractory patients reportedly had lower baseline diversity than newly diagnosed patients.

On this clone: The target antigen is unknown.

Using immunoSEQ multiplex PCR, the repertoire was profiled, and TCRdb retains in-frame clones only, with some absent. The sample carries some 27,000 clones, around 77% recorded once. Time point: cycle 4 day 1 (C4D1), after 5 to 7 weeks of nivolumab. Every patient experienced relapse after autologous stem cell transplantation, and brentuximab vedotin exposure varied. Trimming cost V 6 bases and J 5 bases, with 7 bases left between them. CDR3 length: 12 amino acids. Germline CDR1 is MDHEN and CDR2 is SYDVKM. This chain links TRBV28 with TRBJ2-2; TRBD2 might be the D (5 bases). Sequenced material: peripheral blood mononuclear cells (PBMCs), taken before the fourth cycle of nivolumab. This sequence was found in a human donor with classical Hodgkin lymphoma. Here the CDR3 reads CASRGGTGELFF. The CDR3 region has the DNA TGTGCCAGCAGGGGCGGGACCGGGGAGCTGTTTTTT.